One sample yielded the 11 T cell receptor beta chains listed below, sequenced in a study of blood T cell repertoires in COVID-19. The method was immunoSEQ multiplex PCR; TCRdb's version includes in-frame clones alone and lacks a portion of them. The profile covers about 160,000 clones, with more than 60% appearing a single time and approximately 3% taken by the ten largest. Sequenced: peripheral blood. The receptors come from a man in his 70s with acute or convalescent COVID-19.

The DNA of the CDR3 is TGTGCCATCAGTGAGAGTGGGGCCGGCTACACCTTC. Protein sequence: CAISESGAGYTF. This chain joins TRBV10-3 and TRBJ1-2; D might be TRBD1 (5 bases). V gave up 2 bases and J gave up 8 bases, with 9 bases separating them. The germline V gene encodes CDR1 ENHRY and CDR2 SYGVKD. This CDR3 is built from 12 residues.

CDR3 nucleotide sequence: TGTGCCAGCAGTTTGGCAGCGAGTATCTACACCTTC. It encodes CASSLAASIYTF. This chain uses TRBV6-2 or TRBV6-3 with TRBJ1-2; D is unresolved. Germline CDR1 reads MNHEY; CDR2 reads SVGEGT. The CDR3 contains 12 residues. Trimming shortened V by 4 bases and J by 10 bases, and 13 bases separated the two germline ends.

The CDR3 DNA follows: TGTGCCAGCAGTTACTTTCGCGAGCAGTACTTC. It translates to CASSYFREQYF. This rearrangement joins TRBV6-2 or TRBV6-3 to TRBJ2-7; unclear D gene. Germline CDR1 and CDR2: MNHEY and SVGEGT. Between the trimmed V and J ends, which lost 1 base and 6 bases, there was a span of 4 bases. The length of the CDR3 is 11 residues.

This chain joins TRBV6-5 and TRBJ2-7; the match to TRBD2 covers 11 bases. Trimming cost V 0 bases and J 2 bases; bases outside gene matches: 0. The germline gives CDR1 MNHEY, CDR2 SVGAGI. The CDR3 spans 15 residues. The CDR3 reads CASSYSTSGTYEQYF. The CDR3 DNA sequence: TGTGCCAGCAGTTACTCGACTAGCGGGACCTACGAGCAGTACTTC.

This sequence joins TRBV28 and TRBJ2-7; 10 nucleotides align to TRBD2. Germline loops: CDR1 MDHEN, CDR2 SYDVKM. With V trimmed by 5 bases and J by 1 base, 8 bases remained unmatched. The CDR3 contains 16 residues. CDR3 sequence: CASSGEREGRSYEQYF. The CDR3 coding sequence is TGTGCCAGCAGTGGGGAGCGGGAGGGCCGTTCCTACGAGCAGTACTTC.

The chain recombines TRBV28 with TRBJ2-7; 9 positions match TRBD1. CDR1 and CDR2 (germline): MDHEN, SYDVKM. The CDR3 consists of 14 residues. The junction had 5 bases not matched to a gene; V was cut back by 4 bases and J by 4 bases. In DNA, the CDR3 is TGTGCCAGCAGTTCCGGGACAGGGAGATACGAGCAGTACTTC. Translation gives CASSSGTGRYEQYF. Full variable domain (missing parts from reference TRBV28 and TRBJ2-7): DVKVTQSSRYLVKRTGEKVFLECVQDMDHENMFWYRQDPGLGLRLIYFSYDVKMKEKGDIPEGYSVSREKKERFSLILESASTNQTSMYLCASSSGTGRYEQYFGPGTRLTVT.

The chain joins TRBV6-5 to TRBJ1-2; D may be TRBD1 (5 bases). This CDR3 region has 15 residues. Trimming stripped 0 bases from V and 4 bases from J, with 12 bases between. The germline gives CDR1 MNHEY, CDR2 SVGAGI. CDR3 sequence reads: CASSYSAGWTYGYTF. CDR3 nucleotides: TGTGCCAGCAGTTACTCGGCAGGGTGGACCTATGGCTACACCTTC.

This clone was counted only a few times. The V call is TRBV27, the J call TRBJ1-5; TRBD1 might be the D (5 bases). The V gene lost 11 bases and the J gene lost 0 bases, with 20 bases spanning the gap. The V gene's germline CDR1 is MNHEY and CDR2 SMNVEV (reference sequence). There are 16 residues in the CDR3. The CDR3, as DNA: TGTGCCCCCAAAGGGGTCGGCGAATATAGCAATCAGCCCCAGCATTTT. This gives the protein CAPKGVGEYSNQPQHF.

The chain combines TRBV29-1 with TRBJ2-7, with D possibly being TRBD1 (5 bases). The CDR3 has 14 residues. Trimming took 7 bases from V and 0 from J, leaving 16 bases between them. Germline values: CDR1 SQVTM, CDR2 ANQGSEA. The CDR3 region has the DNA TGCAGCGCGACGACAGCTAAAGACTCCTACGAGCAGTACTTC. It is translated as CSATTAKDSYEQYF.

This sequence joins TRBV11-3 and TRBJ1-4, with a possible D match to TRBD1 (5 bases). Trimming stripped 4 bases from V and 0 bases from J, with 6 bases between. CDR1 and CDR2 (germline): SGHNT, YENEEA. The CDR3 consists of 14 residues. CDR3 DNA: TGTGCCAGCAGCTCGACAGCAACTAATGAAAAACTGTTTTTT. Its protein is CASSSTATNEKLFF.

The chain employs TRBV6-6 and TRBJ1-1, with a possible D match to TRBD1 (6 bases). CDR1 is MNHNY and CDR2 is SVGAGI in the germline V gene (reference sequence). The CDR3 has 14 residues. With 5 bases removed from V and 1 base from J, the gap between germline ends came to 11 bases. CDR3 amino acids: CASSLQGRNTEAFF. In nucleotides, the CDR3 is TGTGCCAGCAGTCTCCAGGGGAGGAACACTGAAGCTTTCTTT.